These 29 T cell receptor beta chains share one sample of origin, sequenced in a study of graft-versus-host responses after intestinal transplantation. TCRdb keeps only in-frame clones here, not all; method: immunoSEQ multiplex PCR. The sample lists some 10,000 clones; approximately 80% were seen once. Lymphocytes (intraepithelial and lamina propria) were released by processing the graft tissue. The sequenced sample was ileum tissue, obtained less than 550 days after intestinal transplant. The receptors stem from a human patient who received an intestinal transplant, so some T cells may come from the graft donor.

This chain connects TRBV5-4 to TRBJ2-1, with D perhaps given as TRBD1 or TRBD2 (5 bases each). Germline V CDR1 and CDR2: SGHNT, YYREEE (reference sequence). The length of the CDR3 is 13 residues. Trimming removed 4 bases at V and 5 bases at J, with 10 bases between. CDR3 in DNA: TGTGCCAGCAGCCCGAGGGACCACAATGAGCAGTTCTTC. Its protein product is CASSPRDHNEQFF.

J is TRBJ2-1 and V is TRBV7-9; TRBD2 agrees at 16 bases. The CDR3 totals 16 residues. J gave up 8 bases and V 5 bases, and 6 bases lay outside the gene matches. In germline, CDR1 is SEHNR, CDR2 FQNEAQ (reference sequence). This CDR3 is CASSPGTSGRADEQFF. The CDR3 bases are TGTGCCAGCAGCCCGGGGACTAGCGGGAGGGCCGATGAGCAGTTCTTC.

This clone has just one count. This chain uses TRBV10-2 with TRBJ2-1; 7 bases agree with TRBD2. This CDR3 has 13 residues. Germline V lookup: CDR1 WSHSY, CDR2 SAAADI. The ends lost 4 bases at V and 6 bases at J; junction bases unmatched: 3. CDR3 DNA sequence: TGCGCCAGCAGTGCCCAGCGGGGCAATGAGCAGTTCTTC. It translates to CASSAQRGNEQFF.

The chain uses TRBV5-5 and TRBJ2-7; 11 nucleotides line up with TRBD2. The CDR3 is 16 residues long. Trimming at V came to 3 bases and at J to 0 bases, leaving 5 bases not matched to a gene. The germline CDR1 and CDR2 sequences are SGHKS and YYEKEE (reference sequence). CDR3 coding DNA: TGTGCCAGCAGCTGGGGACTAGCGGAGAGCTCCTACGAGCAGTACTTC. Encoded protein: CASSWGLAESSYEQYF.

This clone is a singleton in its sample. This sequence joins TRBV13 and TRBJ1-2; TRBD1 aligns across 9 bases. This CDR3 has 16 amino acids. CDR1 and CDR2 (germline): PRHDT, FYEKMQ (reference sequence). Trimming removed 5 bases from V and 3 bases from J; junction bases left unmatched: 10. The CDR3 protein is CASSIFPGTGYYGYTF. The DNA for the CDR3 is TGTGCCAGCAGCATCTTTCCCGGGACAGGGTACTATGGCTACACCTTC.

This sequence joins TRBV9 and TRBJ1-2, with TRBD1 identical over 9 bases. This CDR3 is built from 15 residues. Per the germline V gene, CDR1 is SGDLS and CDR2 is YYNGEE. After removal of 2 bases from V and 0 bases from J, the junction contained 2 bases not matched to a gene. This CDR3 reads CASSVRDRANYGYTF. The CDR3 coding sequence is TGTGCCAGCAGCGTTCGGGACAGGGCTAACTATGGCTACACCTTC.

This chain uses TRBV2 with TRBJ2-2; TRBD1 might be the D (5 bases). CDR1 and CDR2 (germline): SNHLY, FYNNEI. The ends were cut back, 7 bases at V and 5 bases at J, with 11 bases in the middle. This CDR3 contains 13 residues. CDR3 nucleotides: TGTGCCAGCAAAGGGGCCCGTACCGGGGAGCTGTTTTTT. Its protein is CASKGARTGELFF.

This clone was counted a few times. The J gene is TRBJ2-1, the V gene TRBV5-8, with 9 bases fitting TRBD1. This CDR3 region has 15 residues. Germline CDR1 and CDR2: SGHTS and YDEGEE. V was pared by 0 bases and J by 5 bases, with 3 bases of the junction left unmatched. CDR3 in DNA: TGTGCCAGCAGCTTGGGGGACAGGGCAAACAATGAGCAGTTCTTC. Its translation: CASSLGDRANNEQFF.

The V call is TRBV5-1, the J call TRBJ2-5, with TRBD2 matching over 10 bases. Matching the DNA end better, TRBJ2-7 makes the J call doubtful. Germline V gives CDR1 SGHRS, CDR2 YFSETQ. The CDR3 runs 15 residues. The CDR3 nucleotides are TGCGCCAGCAGGGGGGTAGCCCTAGCGGGAGACGAGCAGTACTTC. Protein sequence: CASRGVALAGDEQYF.

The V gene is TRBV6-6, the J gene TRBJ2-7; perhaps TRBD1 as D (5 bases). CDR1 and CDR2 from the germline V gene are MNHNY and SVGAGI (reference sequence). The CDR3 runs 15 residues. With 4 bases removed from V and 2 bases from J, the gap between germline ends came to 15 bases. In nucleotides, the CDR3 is TGTGCCAGCAGTTCGTTTCAGGGATATCCCTACGAGCAGTACTTC. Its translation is CASSSFQGYPYEQYF.

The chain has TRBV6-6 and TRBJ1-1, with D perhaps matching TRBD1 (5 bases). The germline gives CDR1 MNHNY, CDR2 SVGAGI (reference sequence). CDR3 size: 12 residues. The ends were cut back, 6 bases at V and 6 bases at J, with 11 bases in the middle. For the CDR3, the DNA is TGTGCCAGCAGATACCAGGGACCTGAAGCTTTCTTT. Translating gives CASRYQGPEAFF.

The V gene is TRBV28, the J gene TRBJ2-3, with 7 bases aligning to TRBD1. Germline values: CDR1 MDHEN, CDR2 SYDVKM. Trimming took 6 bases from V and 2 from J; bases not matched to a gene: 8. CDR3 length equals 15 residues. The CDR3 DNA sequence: TGTGCCAGCAGCCGGGACAGACCATTCACAGATACGCAGTATTTT. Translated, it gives CASSRDRPFTDTQYF.

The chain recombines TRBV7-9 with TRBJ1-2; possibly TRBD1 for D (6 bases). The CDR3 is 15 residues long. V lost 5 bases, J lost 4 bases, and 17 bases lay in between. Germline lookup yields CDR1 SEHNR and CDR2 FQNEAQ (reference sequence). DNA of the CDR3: TGTGCCAGCAGCCCACCTCAACAGGGTTTCTATGGCTACACCTTC. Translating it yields CASSPPQQGFYGYTF.

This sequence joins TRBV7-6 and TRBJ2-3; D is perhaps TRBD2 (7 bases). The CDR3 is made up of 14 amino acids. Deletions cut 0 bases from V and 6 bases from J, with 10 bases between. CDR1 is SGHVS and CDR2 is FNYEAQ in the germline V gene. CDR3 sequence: CASSLAGGVDTQYF. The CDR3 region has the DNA TGTGCCAGCAGCTTAGCAGGGGGGGTGGATACGCAGTATTTT.

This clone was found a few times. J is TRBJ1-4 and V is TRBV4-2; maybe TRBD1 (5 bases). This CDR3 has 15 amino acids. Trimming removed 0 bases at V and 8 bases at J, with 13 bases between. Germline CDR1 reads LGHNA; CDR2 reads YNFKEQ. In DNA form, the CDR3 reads TGTGCCAGCAGCCAAGACGAGGGGTTCGACGAAAAACTGTTTTTT. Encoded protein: CASSQDEGFDEKLFF.

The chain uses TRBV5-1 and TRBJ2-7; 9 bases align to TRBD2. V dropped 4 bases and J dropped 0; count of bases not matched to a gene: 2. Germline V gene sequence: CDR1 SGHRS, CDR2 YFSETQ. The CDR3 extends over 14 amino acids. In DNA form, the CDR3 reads TGCGCCAGCAGCCCTAGCGGGAACTCCTACGAGCAGTACTTC. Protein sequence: CASSPSGNSYEQYF. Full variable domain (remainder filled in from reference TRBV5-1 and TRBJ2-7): KAGVTQTPRYLIKTRGQQVTLSCSPISGHRSVSWYQQTPGQGLQFLFEYFSETQRNKGNFPGRFSGRQFSNSRSEMNVSTLELGDSALYLCASSPSGNSYEQYFGPGTRLTVT.

CDR3 sequence (DNA): TGTGCCAGCAGCCGACCCGGGACTTCCCTGCAGTACTTC. Its protein is CASSRPGTSLQYF. The chain couples TRBV7-2 to TRBJ2-7; D perhaps matches TRBD2 (6 bases). CDR1 SGHTA and CDR2 FQGNSA come from the germline V gene. Trimming pared 5 bases from V and 9 bases from J, leaving 17 bases between. CDR3 size: 13 residues.

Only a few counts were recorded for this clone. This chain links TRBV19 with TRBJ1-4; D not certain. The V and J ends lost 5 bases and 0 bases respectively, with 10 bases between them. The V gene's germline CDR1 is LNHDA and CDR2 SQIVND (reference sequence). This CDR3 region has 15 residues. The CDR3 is CASSPRGSTNEKLFF. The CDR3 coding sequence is TGTGCCAGTAGTCCCCGAGGATCAACTAATGAAAAACTGTTTTTT.

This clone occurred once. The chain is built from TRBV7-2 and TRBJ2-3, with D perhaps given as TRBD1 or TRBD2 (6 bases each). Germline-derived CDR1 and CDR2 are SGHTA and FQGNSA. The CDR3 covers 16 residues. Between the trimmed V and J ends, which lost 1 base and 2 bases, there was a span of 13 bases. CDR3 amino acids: CASSLGFRGATDTQYF. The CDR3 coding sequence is TGTGCCAGCAGCTTAGGATTTAGGGGGGCCACAGATACGCAGTATTTT.

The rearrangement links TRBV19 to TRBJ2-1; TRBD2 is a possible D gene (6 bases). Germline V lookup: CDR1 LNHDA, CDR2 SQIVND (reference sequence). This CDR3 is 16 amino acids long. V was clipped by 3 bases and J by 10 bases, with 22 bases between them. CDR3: CASSIGHLTRAVEQFF. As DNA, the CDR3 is TGTGCCAGTAGTATTGGCCACCTGACTAGGGCGGTGGAGCAGTTCTTC.

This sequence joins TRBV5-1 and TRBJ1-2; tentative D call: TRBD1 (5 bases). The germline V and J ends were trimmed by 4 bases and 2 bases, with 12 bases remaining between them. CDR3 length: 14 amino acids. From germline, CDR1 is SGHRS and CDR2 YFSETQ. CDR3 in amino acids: CASSRDGANYGYTF. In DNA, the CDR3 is TGCGCCAGCAGCCGGGACGGAGCAAACTATGGCTACACCTTC.

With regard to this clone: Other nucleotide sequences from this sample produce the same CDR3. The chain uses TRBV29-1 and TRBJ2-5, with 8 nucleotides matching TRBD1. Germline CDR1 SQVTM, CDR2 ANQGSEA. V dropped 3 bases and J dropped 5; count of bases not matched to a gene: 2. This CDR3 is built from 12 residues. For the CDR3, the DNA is TGCAGCGTTGACAGGGGGCAGGAGACCCAGTACTTC. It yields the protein CSVDRGQETQYF.

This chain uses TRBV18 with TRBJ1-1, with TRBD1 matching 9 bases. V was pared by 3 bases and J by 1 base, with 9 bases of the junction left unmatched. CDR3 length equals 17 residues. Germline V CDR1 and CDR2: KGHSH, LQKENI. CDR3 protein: CASSPLRDRVGNTEAFF. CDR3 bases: TGTGCCAGCTCACCTCTCCGGGACAGGGTGGGGAACACTGAAGCTTTCTTT. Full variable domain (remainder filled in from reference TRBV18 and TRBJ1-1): NAGVMQNPRHLVRRRGQEARLRCSPMKGHSHVYWYRQLPEEGLKFMVYLQKENIIDESGMPKERFSAEFPKEGPSILRIQQVVRGDSAAYFCASSPLRDRVGNTEAFFGQGTRLTVV.

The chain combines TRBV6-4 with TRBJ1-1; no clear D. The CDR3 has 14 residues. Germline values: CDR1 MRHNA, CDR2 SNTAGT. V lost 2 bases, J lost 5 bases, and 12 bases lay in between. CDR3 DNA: TGTGCCAGCAGTGACCAGGCCGGAAGGACTGAAGCTTTCTTT. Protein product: CASSDQAGRTEAFF.

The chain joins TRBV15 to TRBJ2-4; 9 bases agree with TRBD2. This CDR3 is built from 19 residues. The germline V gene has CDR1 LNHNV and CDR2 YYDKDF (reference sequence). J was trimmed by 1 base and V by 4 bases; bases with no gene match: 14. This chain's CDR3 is CATSIRAQAGGWAKNIQYF. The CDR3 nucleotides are TGTGCCACCAGCATAAGGGCCCAAGCGGGGGGATGGGCCAAAAACATTCAGTACTTC.

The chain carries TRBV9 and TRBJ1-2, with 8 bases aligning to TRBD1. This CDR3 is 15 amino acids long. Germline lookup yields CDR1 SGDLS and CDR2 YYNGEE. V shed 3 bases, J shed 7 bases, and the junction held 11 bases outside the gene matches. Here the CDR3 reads CASSAPGQVAFGYTF. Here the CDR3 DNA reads TGTGCCAGCAGCGCACCGGGACAGGTGGCCTTTGGCTACACCTTC.

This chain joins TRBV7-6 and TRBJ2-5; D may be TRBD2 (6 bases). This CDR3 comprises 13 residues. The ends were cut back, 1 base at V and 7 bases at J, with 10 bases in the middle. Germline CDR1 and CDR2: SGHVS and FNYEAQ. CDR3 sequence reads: CASSLDGGGTQYF. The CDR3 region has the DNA TGTGCCAGCAGCTTAGACGGGGGTGGGACCCAGTACTTC.

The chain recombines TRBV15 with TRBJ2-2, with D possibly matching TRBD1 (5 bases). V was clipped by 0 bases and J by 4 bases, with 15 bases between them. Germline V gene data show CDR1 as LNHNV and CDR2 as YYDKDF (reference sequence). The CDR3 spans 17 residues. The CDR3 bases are TGTGCCACCAGCAGAGATCAAATCTACAGGACCACCGGGGAGCTGTTTTTT. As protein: CATSRDQIYRTTGELFF.

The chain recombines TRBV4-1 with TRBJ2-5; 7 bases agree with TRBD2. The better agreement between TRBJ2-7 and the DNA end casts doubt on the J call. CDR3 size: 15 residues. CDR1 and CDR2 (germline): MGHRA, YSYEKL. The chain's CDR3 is CASSPPTSTSGEQYF. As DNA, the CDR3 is TGCGCCAGCAGCCCTCCGACTAGCACGAGCGGCGAGCAGTACTTC.